This entry features one T cell receptor (beta chain) sequence. This sample was taken from a study of blood T cell repertoires in COVID-19. About the research overall: Italy, Spain and the United States were the sources of the convalescent and acute COVID-19 samples. PBMCs, B-cell-depleted T cells, or T cells provided the cDNA or gDNA that made up the material.

Between the trimmed V and J ends, which lost 10 bases and 5 bases, there was a span of 17 bases. The CDR3 runs to 13 residues. CDR1 is LNHDA, CDR2 SQIVND, per germline (reference sequence). Under the authors' procedure: Nucleated cell counts were estimated from reference gene primer amplification. This table comes from immunoSEQ multiplex PCR, and its TCRdb copy is limited to in-frame clones, with some not included. The V and J calls and clone size are taken from that table; D and trimming were inferred from the DNA. The sample lists 150,000 to 200,000 clones; roughly nine tenths were seen once. The chain carries TRBV19 and TRBJ2-5; a weak D match, TRBD1 (5 bases). Sample: peripheral blood. The TCR sequence derives from a man aged 65 to 85 with active or convalescent COVID-19. In DNA form, the CDR3 reads TGTGCCACTATGGGCAGGGTGGTGGAGACCCAGTACTTC. It specifies CATMGRVVETQYF. Together with reference TRBV19 and TRBJ2-5, the CDR3 gives the full variable domain: DGGITQSPKYLFRKEGQNVTLSCEQNLNHDAMYWYRQDPGQGLRLIYYSQIVNDFQKGDIAEGYSVSREKKESFPLTVTSAQKNPTAFYLCATMGRVVETQYFGPGTRLLVL.